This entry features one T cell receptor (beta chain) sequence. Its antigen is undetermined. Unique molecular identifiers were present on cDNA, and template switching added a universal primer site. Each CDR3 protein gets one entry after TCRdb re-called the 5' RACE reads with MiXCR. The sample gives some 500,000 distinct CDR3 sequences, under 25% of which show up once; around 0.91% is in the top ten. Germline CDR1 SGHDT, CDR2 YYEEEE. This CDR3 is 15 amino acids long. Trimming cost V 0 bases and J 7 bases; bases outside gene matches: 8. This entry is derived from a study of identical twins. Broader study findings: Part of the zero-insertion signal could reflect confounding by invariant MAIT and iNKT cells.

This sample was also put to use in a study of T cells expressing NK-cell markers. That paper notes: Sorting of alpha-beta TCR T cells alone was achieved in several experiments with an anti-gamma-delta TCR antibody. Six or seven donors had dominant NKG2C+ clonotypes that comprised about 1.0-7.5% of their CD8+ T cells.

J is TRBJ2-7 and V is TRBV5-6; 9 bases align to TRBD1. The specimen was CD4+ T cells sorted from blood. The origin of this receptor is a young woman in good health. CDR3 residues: CASSLVGQGIREQYF. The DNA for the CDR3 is TGTGCCAGCAGCTTGGTGGGACAGGGTATTCGTGAGCAGTACTTC. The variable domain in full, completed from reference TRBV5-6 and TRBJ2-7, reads DAGVTQSPTHLIKTRGQQVTLRCSPKSGHDTVSWYQQALGQGPQFIFQYYEEEERQRGNFPDRFSGHQFPNYSSELNVNALLLGDSALYLCASSLVGQGIREQYFGPGTRLTVT.